These T cell receptor beta chains were read from a single sample in a study of T cell responses to AZD1222 COVID-19 vaccine. Measured with immunoSEQ multiplex PCR; TCRdb has only the in-frame clones, and not every one. The data hold about 120,000 clones, with 86% observed a single time. This sample comprised peripheral blood, obtained 28 days after the second AZD1222 dose. The receptors were gathered from an adult who received the AZD1222 COVID-19 vaccine. CDR3s include the opening cysteine and the closing phenylalanine or tryptophan. A D gene is named only where the DNA matches it firmly. Size is omitted from some rows. Given values are once, few, many or a class for expanded clones.

>TRBJ1-1|-|-|TRBV5-1
CASSLEGGVVNTEAFF
TGCGCCAGCAGCTTGGAAGGCGGGGTTGTGAACACTGAAGCTTTCTTT
>TRBJ2-1|-|-|TRBV19
CASQKGGTGDGEQFF
TGTGCCAGCCAGAAGGGAGGAACAGGGGACGGGGAGCAGTTCTTC
>TRBJ2-1|-|-|TRBV6-5
CASWGYNEQFF
TGTGCCAGCTGGGGTTACAATGAGCAGTTCTTC
>TRBJ1-4|-|-|TRBV5-1
CASSPGLTNEKLFF
TGCGCCAGCAGCCCGGGACTAACTAATGAAAAACTGTTTTTT
>TRBJ1-6|-|-|TRBV6-5
CASTGLKGSPLHF
TGTGCCAGCACTGGACTCAAGGGTTCACCCCTCCACTTT
>TRBJ2-4|TRBD1|-|TRBV28
CASRPRGLGAKNIQYF
TGTGCCAGCAGGCCCAGGGGGCTGGGAGCCAAAAACATTCAGTACTTC
>TRBJ2-5|-|-|TRBV12-5
CASGPQDSGETQYF
TGTGCTAGTGGTCCCCAGGATTCTGGGGAGACCCAGTACTTC
>TRBJ1-5|-|-|TRBV27
CASSLYFAGGHDNQPQHF
TGTGCCAGCAGTTTATATTTTGCCGGAGGACATGATAATCAGCCCCAGCATTTT
>TRBJ1-1|-|-|TRBV5-1
CASSLDNMNTEAFF
TGCGCCAGCAGCTTAGACAACATGAACACTGAAGCTTTCTTT
>TRBJ2-7|-|-|TRBV11-2
CASSLGPVDYEQYF
TGTGCCAGCAGCCTAGGGCCGGTGGACTACGAGCAGTACTTC
>TRBJ1-6|-|-|TRBV6-5
CASSYSGSDNSPLHF
TGTGCCAGCAGTTACTCCGGGTCCGATAATTCACCCCTCCACTTT
>TRBJ1-6|-|-|TRBV5-6
CASSRFNSPLHF
TGTGCCAGCAGTCGGTTTAATTCACCCCTCCACTTT
>TRBJ1-2|TRBD1|-|TRBV6-5
CASSYSGQGVGYTF
TGTGCCAGCAGTTACTCCGGACAGGGTGTTGGCTACACCTTC
>TRBJ1-2|-|-|TRBV7-9
CASSRLGYTF
TGTGCCAGCAGCCGCCTTGGCTACACCTTC
>TRBJ1-5|-|-|TRBV3-1/TRBV3-2
CASSQDSAGNQPQHF
TGTGCCAGCAGCCAAGATTCAGCTGGCAATCAGCCCCAGCATTTT
>TRBJ1-1|-|-|TRBV6-5
CASSPRVMNTEAFF
TGTGCCAGCAGCCCGCGGGTTATGAACACTGAAGCTTTCTTT
>TRBJ1-6|-|-|TRBV10-2
CASSEFGEASPLHF
TGCGCCAGCAGTGAGTTCGGGGAAGCTTCACCCCTCCACTTT
>TRBJ2-4|-|-|TRBV3-1/TRBV3-2
CASSKVRNSGQQAKNIQYF
TGTGCCAGCAGCAAAGTTAGGAACTCCGGACAGCAAGCCAAAAACATTCAGTACTTC
>TRBJ1-6|TRBD1|-|TRBV7-2
CASSARQGRNSPLHF
TGTGCCAGCAGCGCCCGACAGGGGCGAAATTCACCCCTCCACTTT
>TRBJ2-7|TRBD1|-|TRBV30
CASTGQGADEQYF
TGTGCCTCCACGGGACAGGGGGCCGACGAGCAGTACTTC
>TRBJ1-4|-|-|TRBV18
CASSPQAGENEKLFF
TGTGCCAGCTCACCCCAGGCTGGGGAGAATGAAAAACTGTTTTTT
>TRBJ1-2|-|few|TRBV7-9
CASSLSDRLYGYTF
TGTGCCAGCAGCTTAAGCGACAGACTATATGGCTACACCTTC
>TRBJ2-2|TRBD2|few|TRBV7-2
CASSRGGLVAGELFF
TGTGCCAGCAGCCGCGGGGGACTAGTCGCCGGGGAGCTGTTTTTT
>TRBJ1-1|-|-|TRBV7-2
CASSWGFMNTEAFF
TGTGCCAGCAGCTGGGGGTTTATGAACACTGAAGCTTTCTTT
>TRBJ1-1|-|-|TRBV3-1/TRBV3-2
CASSRGKATEAFF
TGTGCCAGCAGCCGGGGTAAGGCCACTGAAGCTTTCTTT
>TRBJ1-1|-|once|TRBV20-1
CSGTPNTEAFF
TGCAGTGGAACTCCGAACACTGAAGCTTTCTTT
>TRBJ2-2|TRBD1|-|TRBV19
CASSIDLGTGGNTGELFF
TGTGCCAGTAGTATAGATCTAGGGACAGGGGGAAACACCGGGGAGCTGTTTTTT
>TRBJ2-7|TRBD1|-|TRBV4-3
CASSQVAGGPYEQYF
TGCGCCAGCAGCCAAGTAGCAGGGGGACCCTACGAGCAGTACTTC
>TRBJ1-1|-|-|TRBV5-1
CASSLSGLPTEAFF
TGCGCCAGCAGCTTGTCAGGGTTGCCCACTGAAGCTTTCTTT
>TRBJ2-1|TRBD2|-|TRBV19
CASSILAGKGNEQFF
TGTGCCAGTAGTATATTAGCGGGGAAAGGCAATGAGCAGTTCTTC
>TRBJ1-6|-|-|TRBV6-5
CASSYYGQPDSPLHF
TGTGCCAGCAGTTACTACGGGCAACCGGATTCACCCCTCCACTTT
>TRBJ1-4|-|once|TRBV3-1/TRBV3-2
CASSHRRGYEKLFF
TGTGCCAGCAGCCACCGAAGGGGGTATGAAAAACTGTTTTTT
>TRBJ2-1|TRBD2|-|TRBV14
CASSQGPAGYNEQFF
TGTGCCAGCAGCCAAGGTCCAGCGGGGTACAATGAGCAGTTCTTC
>TRBJ2-5|TRBD1|-|TRBV7-9
CASSLQGAGETQYF
TGTGCCAGCAGCTTACAGGGGGCGGGAGAGACCCAGTACTTC
>TRBJ1-2|-|-|TRBV6-5
CASIGGLEGYTF
TGTGCCAGCATAGGGGGGCTGGAAGGCTACACCTTC
>TRBJ1-6|-|-|TRBV7-9
CASSRPSGRDNSPLHF
TGTGCCAGCAGCCGTCCTTCAGGGAGGGATAATTCACCCCTCCACTTT
>TRBJ1-4|-|-|TRBV27
CASSPLPGKGLFF
TGTGCCAGCAGTCCTCTTCCCGGGAAAGGGCTGTTTTTT
>TRBJ1-1|TRBD1|-|TRBV27
CASRGQARNTEAFF
TGTGCCAGCAGGGGACAGGCACGGAACACTGAAGCTTTCTTT
>TRBJ1-6|TRBD1|-|TRBV29-1
CSVRRDRNSPLHF
TGCAGCGTTCGGCGGGACAGGAATTCACCCCTCCACTTT
>TRBJ2-3|TRBD2|once|TRBV11-3
CASSPPGTTYTDTQYF
TGTGCCAGCAGCCCACCCGGGACTACCTACACAGATACGCAGTATTTT
>TRBJ1-1|-|-|TRBV7-8
CASSLYTEAFF
TGTGCCAGCAGCTTATACACTGAAGCTTTCTTT
>TRBJ2-7|-|-|TRBV7-9
CASSFTGEQYF
TGTGCCAGCAGCTTCACAGGGGAGCAGTACTTC
>TRBJ2-7|-|-|TRBV10-3
CAISGWGRVEQYF
TGTGCCATCAGTGGGTGGGGAAGGGTTGAGCAGTACTTC
>TRBJ2-7|-|-|TRBV2
CACYSESYEQYF
TGTGCCTGCTACAGTGAATCCTACGAGCAGTACTTC
>TRBJ1-4|-|-|TRBV15
CATKLTAGEKLFF
TGTGCCACCAAACTAACGGCGGGTGAAAAACTGTTTTTT
>TRBJ2-5|TRBD2|-|TRBV6-2/TRBV6-3
CASSLRRGEVEETQYF
TGTGCCAGCAGTCTAAGGCGGGGGGAAGTAGAAGAGACCCAGTACTTC
>TRBJ2-3|TRBD2|once|TRBV7-2
CASSGLAGGSSTDTQYF
TGTGCCAGCAGCGGACTAGCGGGGGGGAGTAGCACAGATACGCAGTATTTT
>TRBJ1-4|TRBD1|-|TRBV6-1
CASSDQGGEKLFF
TGTGCCAGCAGTGACCAGGGGGGTGAAAAACTGTTTTTT
>TRBJ1-1|-|-|TRBV7-3
CASSLMRSTEAFF
TGTGCCAGCAGCTTAATGAGGAGCACTGAAGCTTTCTTT
>TRBJ1-4|TRBD1|once|TRBV5-1
CASSFSGGPNEKLFF
TGCGCCAGCAGCTTCTCAGGGGGGCCTAATGAAAAACTGTTTTTT
>TRBJ1-5|TRBD1|few|TRBV28
CASSSPRDRGSNQPQHF
TGTGCCAGCAGTTCCCCCCGGGACAGGGGTAGCAATCAGCCCCAGCATTTT
>TRBJ1-6|TRBD1|-|TRBV6-5
CASCLLTGGDSPLHF
TGTGCCAGCTGCCTCTTGACAGGGGGGGATTCACCCCTCCACTTT
>TRBJ2-6|-|-|TRBV25-1
CASTYGEYGANVLTF
TGTGCCAGCACCTATGGGGAATATGGGGCCAACGTCCTGACTTTC
>TRBJ2-7|-|-|TRBV25-1
CASKGETYEQYF
TGTGCCAGCAAGGGAGAGACCTACGAGCAGTACTTC
>TRBJ1-4|TRBD1|-|TRBV29-1
CSAHTGGNEKLFF
TGCAGCGCCCACACAGGGGGCAATGAAAAACTGTTTTTT